This T cell receptor (beta chain) was sequenced during a study of T cells expressing NK-cell markers. On the study more broadly: Repertoire data for TCR beta were derived from sorted T cells (CD3+CD56+NKG2C+, CD3+CD56+NKG2C- and CD3+CD56-NKG2C+).

UMIs accompanied the 5'RACE template switching by which TCR beta cDNA was made. With the 5' RACE reads reprocessed, TCRdb shows one record per CDR3 protein and no DNA. This table holds a few hundred thousand distinct CDR3 sequences. Per germline, CDR1 SEHNR and CDR2 FQNEAQ (reference sequence). CDR3 length: 15 amino acids. Sequenced sample: blood T cells: a sorted CD56 or NKG2C T cell subset, CD4+ or CD8+ T cells, or bulk PBMC T cells (not recorded which). This sequence originates from a man aged 18 to 69 in good health. This chain joins TRBV7-9 and TRBJ1-6; the D gene TCRdb calls, TRBD1, cannot be checked with no DNA. The CDR3 spells CASRQDTGINSPLHF.